The source of this T cell receptor (beta chain) is a study of regulatory T cells in long-lasting Graves disease. Time point reported: newly diagnosed GD, antithyroid drugs for less than 3 months. The TCR library was prepared using RNA isolated from PBMCs. This clonotype was counted many times. Combining iRepertoire HTBI primers with Arm-PCR of CDR3 regions, the authors built TCR beta libraries. TCRdb independently ran MiXCR on the multiplex PCR reads; one entry per CDR3 protein. The sample lists about 420,000 distinct CDR3 sequences, 15% to 20% seen once, with 20% to 25% in the top ten. This CDR3 comprises 13 residues. V shed 5 bases and J 2 bases; nucleotides not matched to a gene: 2. The germline gives CDR1 DFQATT, CDR2 SNEGSKA (reference sequence). This same sample was also part of a study on T cells in Graves' hyperthyroidism and ophthalmopathy. According to that study: Hyperthyroidism, newly diagnosed and lasting under 2 months, affected patients aged 18 to 65. HTBI primers were the set used in a first-round RT-PCR of the TCR CDR3.

The source material was peripheral blood mononuclear cells (PBMCs), sampled at new diagnosis, from a patient treated with antithyroid drugs. The source is a woman younger than 35 with Graves disease. This chain connects TRBV20-1 to TRBJ2-3; 9 bases are a match to TRBD2. Here the CDR3 DNA reads TGCAGTGCTTTAGCGGGGGCCACAGATACGCAGTATTTT. Protein: CSALAGATDTQYF.